This T cell receptor beta chain appears in the sequencing data of a study of breast tumors, draining lymph nodes, adjacent tissues. TCRdb itself ran the multiplex PCR reads through MiXCR, one entry per CDR3 protein. The table records 130,000 or so distinct CDR3 sequences, about 33% of them present only once. Points from the study as a whole: Data only fit, rather than demonstrated, lymph node origin of most tumor T cells. Luminal-like breast cancer showed significantly greater tumor-nontumor repertoire similarity than basal-like breast cancer did. The data were judged consistent with most tumor T cells coming from lymph node and expanding in tumor. Compared with lymph nodes, tumors were less diverse; compared with nontumor tissue, more.

There are a few counts of this clonotype. Its antigen is undetermined. Axillary draining lymph nodes of breast cancer patients supplied the node samples. The sequence derives from a female donor with breast cancer. Some clones in this sample may be carry-over from other donors' samples. Sequencing was done on a sample of axillary lymph node tissue.

For the CDR3, the DNA is TGCAGTGCCACTAACCCCAGCGGGAGTGGAGAGCAGTACTTC. This encodes CSATNPSGSGEQYF. The chain recombines TRBV20-1 with TRBJ2-7; 8 nucleotides match TRBD2. Germline V gene lookup returns CDR1 DFQATT and CDR2 SNEGSKA (reference sequence). V gave up 6 bases and J gave up 7 bases; unmatched junction bases: 14. CDR3 length: 14 residues.